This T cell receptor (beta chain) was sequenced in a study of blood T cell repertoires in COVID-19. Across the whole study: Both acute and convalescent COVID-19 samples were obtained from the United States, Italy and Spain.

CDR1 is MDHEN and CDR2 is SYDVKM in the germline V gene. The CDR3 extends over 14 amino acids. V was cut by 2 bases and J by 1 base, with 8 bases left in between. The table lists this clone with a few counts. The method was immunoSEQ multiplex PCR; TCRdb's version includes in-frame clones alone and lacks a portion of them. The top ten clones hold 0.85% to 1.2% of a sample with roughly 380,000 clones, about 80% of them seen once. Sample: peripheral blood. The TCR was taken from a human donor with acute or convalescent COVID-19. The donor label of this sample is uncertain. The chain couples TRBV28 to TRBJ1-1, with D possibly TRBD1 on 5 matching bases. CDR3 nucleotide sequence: TGTGCCAGCAGTTTAGACAGAGCGAACACTGAAGCTTTCTTT. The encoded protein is CASSLDRANTEAFF.